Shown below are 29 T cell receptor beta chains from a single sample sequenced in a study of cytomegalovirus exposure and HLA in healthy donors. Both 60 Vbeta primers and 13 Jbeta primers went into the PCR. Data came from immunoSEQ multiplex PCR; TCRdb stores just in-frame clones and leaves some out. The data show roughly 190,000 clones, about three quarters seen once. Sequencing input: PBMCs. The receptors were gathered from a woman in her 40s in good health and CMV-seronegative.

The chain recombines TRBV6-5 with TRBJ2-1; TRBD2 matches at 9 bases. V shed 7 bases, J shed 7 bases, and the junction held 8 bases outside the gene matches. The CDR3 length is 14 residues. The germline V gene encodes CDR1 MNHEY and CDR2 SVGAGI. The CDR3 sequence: CASTWGLAGNEQFF. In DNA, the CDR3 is TGTGCCAGCACCTGGGGGCTAGCGGGGAATGAGCAGTTCTTC.

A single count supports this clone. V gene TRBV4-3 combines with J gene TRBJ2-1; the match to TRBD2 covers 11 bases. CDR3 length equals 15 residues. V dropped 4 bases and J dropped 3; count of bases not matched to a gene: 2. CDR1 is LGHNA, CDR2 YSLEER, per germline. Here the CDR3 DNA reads TGCGCCAGCAGCCTGGGACTAGCGGACTACAATGAGCAGTTCTTC. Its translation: CASSLGLADYNEQFF.

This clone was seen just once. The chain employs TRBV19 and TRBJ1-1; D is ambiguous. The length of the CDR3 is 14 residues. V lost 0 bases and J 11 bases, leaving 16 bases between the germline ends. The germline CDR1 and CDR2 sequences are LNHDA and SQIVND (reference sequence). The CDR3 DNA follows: TGTGCCAGTAGTATAGATGAAACAGCGGCAACCGCTTTCTTT. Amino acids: CASSIDETAATAFF. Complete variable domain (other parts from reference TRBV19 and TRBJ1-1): DGGITQSPKYLFRKEGQNVTLSCEQNLNHDAMYWYRQDPGQGLRLIYYSQIVNDFQKGDIAEGYSVSREKKESFPLTVTSAQKNPTAFYLCASSIDETAATAFFGQGTRLTVV.

The CDR3 sequence: CASSPRDTYEQYV. Here the CDR3 DNA reads TGTGCCAGCTCACCTAGGGACACCTACGAGCAGTACGTC. The chain uses TRBV18 and TRBJ2-7; TRBD1 might be the D (6 bases). This CDR3 has 13 residues. Trimming removed 3 bases at V and 2 bases at J, with 8 bases between. Looked up from germline, CDR1 is KGHSH and CDR2 is LQKENI.

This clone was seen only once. CDR3 in DNA: TGTGCCAGCAGCCAAGCCGGGGTAGAGACCCAGTACTTC. Its protein is CASSQAGVETQYF. The rearrangement links TRBV14 to TRBJ2-5; tentative D call: TRBD2 (5 bases). The CDR3 sequence is 13 residues long. Germline V CDR1 and CDR2: SGHDN, FVKESK. Trimming took off 1 base at V and 4 bases at J, with 7 bases between the two ends.

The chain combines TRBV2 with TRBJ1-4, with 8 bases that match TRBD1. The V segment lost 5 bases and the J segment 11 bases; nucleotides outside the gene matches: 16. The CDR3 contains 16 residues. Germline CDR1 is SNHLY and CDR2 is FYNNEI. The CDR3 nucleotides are TGTGCCAGCAGTCTGGGTGGATCAGGGGGCTTGCGGAAACTGTTTTTT. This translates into CASSLGGSGGLRKLFF. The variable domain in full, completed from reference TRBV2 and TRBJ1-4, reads EPEVTQTPSHQVTQMGQEVILRCVPISNHLYFYWYRQILGQKVEFLVSFYNNEISEKSEIFDDQFSVERPDGSNFTLKIRSTKLEDSAMYFCASSLGGSGGLRKLFFGSGTQLSVL.

The CDR3 sequence is CASSPPAGTAPGELFF. CDR3 nucleotides: TGTGCCAGCTCACCACCGGCGGGGACCGCGCCCGGGGAGCTGTTTTTT. The chain employs TRBV18 and TRBJ2-2; weak D call: TRBD2 (6 bases). Between the trimmed V and J ends, which lost 0 bases and 6 bases, there was a span of 14 bases. This CDR3 comprises 16 residues. Germline CDR1 KGHSH, CDR2 LQKENI.

The CDR3 coding sequence is TGTGCCAGCAGCTTAGAGACACCGAACTATGGCTACACCTTC. Its protein is CASSLETPNYGYTF. The chain links TRBV7-9 to TRBJ1-2; D uncertain. The ends were cut back, 1 base at V and 2 bases at J, with 8 bases in the middle. Germline CDR1 is SEHNR and CDR2 is FQNEAQ (reference sequence). The CDR3 sequence is 14 residues long.

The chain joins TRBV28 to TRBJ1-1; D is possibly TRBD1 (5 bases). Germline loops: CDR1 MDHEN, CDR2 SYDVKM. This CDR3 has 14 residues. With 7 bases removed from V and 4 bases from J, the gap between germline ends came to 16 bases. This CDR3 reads CASKVGQGVTEAFF. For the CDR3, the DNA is TGTGCCAGCAAAGTGGGGCAGGGTGTCACTGAAGCTTTCTTT.

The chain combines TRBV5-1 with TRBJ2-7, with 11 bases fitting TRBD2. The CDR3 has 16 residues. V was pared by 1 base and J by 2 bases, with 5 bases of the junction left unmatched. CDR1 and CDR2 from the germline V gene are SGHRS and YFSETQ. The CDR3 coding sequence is TGCGCCAGCAGCTTGAAGACTAGCGGGATTCCCTACGAGCAGTACTTC. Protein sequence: CASSLKTSGIPYEQYF.

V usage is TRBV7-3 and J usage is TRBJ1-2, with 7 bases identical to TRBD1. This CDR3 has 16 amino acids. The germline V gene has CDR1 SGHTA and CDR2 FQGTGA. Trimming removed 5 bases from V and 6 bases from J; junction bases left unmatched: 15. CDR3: CASSVAGQIPIHGYTF. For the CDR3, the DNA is TGTGCCAGCAGCGTCGCGGGACAGATCCCGATCCATGGCTACACCTTC.

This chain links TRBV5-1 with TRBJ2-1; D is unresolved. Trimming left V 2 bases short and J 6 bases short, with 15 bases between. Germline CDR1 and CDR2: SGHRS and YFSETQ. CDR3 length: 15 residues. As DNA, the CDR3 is TGCGCCAGCAGCTTAGGTGGGCAGAATTTCAATGAGCAGTTCTTC. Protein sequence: CASSLGGQNFNEQFF. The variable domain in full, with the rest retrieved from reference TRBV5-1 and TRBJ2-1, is KAGVTQTPRYLIKTRGQQVTLSCSPISGHRSVSWYQQTPGQGLQFLFEYFSETQRNKGNFPGRFSGRQFSNSRSEMNVSTLELGDSALYLCASSLGGQNFNEQFFGPGTRLTVL.

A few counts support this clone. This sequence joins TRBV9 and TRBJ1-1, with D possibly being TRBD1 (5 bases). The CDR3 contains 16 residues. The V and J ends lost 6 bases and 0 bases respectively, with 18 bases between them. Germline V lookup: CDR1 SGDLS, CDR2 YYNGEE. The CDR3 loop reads CASTLMGSRVNTEAFF. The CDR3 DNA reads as TGTGCCAGCACCCTTATGGGATCCAGGGTGAACACTGAAGCTTTCTTT.

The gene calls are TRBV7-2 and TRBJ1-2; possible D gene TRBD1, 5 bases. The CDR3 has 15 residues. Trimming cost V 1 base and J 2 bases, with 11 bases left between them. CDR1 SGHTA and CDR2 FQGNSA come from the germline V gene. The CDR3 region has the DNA TGTGCCAGCAGCTTAGGGCCGGGGGTGAACTATGGCTACACCTTC. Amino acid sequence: CASSLGPGVNYGYTF.

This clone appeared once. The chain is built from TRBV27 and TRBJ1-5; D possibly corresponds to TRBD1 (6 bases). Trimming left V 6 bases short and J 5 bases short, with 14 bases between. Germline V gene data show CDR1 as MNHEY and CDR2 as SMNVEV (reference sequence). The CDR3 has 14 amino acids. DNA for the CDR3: TGTGCCAGCAGCCGCACAGGGTCTCATCAGCCCCAGCATTTT. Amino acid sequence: CASSRTGSHQPQHF.

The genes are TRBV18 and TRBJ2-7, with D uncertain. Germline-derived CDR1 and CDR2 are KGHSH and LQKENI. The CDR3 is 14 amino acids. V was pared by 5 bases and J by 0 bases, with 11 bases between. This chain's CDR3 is CASSVKESSYEQYV. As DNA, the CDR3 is TGTGCCAGCTCAGTCAAGGAGAGCTCCTACGAGCAGTACGTC.

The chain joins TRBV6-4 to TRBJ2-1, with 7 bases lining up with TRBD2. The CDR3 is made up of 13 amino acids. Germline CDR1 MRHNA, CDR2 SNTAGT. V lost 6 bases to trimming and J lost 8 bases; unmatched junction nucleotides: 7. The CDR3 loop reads CASRATSVHEQFF. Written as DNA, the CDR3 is TGTGCCAGCAGGGCCACTAGCGTACATGAGCAGTTCTTC.

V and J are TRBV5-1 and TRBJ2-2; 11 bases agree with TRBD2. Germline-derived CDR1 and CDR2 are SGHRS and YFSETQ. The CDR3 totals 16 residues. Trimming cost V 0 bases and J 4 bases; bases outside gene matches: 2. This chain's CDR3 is CASSLVGTSGTGELFF. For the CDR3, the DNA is TGCGCCAGCAGCTTGGTGGGGACTAGCGGCACCGGGGAGCTGTTTTTT. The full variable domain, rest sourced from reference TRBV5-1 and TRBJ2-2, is KAGVTQTPRYLIKTRGQQVTLSCSPISGHRSVSWYQQTPGQGLQFLFEYFSETQRNKGNFPGRFSGRQFSNSRSEMNVSTLELGDSALYLCASSLVGTSGTGELFFGEGSRLTVL.

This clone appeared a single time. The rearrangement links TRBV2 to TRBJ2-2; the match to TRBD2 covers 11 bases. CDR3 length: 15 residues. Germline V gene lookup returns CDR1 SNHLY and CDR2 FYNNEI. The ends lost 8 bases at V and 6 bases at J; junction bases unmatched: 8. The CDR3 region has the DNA TGTGCCAGCGGACAAGGACTAGCGGGCGCCGGGGAGCTGTTTTTT. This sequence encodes CASGQGLAGAGELFF. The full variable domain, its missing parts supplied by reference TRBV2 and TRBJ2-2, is EPEVTQTPSHQVTQMGQEVILRCVPISNHLYFYWYRQILGQKVEFLVSFYNNEISEKSEIFDDQFSVERPDGSNFTLKIRSTKLEDSAMYFCASGQGLAGAGELFFGEGSRLTVL.

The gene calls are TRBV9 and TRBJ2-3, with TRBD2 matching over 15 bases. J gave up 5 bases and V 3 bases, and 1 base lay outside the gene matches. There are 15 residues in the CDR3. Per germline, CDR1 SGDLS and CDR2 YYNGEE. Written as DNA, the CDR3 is TGTGCCAGCAGCGCGGGACTAGCGGGAGGAGATACGCAGTATTTT. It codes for CASSAGLAGGDTQYF.

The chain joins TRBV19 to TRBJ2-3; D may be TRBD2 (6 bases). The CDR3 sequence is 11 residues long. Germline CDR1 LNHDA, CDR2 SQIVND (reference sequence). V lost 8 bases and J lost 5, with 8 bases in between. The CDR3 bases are TGTGCCAGTGAGGGAGGAGATACGCAGTATTTT. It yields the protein CASEGGDTQYF.

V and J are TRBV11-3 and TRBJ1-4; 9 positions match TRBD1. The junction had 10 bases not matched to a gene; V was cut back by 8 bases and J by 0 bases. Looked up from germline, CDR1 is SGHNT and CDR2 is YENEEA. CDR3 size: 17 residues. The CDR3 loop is CASSKRDRDATNEKLFF. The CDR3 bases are TGTGCCAGCTCCAAGCGGGACAGGGACGCAACTAATGAAAAACTGTTTTTT.

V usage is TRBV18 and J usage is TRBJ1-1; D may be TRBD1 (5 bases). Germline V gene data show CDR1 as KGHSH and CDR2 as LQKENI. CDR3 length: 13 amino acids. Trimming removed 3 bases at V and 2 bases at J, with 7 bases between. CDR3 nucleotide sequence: TGTGCCAGCTCACCCGACAGTAACACTGAAGCTTTCTTT. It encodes CASSPDSNTEAFF.

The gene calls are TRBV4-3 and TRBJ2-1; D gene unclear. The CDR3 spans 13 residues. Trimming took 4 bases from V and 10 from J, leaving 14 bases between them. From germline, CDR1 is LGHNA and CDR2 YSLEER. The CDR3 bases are TGCGCCAGCAGCCCCGGCTTCTACGGGGAGCAGTTCTTC. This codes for CASSPGFYGEQFF.

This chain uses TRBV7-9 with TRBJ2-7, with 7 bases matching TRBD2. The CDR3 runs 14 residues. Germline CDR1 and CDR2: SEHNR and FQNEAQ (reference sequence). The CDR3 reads CSSSLGGGSYEQYV. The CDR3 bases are TGTTCCAGCAGCTTAGGCGGGGGCTCCTACGAGCAGTACGTC.

The DNA for the CDR3 is TGTGCCTTTGGACAGGGGCCAGATACGCAGTATTTT. Protein product: CAFGQGPDTQYF. The rearrangement joins TRBV30 to TRBJ2-3; TRBD1 matches at 9 bases. Germline CDR1 GTSNPN, CDR2 SVGIG (reference sequence). The CDR3 is 12 amino acids. The J segment lost 4 bases and the V segment lost 7 bases, leaving 3 bases of the junction unmatched.

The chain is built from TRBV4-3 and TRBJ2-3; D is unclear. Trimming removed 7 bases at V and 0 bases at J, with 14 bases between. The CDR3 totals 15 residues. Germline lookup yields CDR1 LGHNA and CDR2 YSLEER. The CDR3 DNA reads TGCGCCAGCACCCCCATGACAACTAGCACAGATACGCAGTATTTT. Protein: CASTPMTTSTDTQYF.

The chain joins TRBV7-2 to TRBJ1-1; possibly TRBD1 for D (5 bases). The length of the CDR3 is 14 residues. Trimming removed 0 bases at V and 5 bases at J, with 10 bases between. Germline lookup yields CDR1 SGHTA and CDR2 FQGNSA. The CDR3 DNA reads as TGTGCCAGCAGCTTAGCGTACGGGGGGACTGAAGCTTTCTTT. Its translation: CASSLAYGGTEAFF. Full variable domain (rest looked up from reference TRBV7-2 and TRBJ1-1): GAGVSQSPSNKVTEKGKDVELRCDPISGHTALYWYRQSLGQGLEFLIYFQGNSAPDKSGLPSDRFSAERTGGSVSTLTIQRTQQEDSAVYLCASSLAYGGTEAFFGQGTRLTVV.

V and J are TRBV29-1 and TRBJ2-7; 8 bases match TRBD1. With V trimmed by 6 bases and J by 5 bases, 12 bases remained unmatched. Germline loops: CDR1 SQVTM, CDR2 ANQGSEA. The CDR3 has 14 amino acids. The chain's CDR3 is CSVGWTGRPNEQYF. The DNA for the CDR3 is TGCAGCGTGGGGTGGACAGGGAGACCCAACGAGCAGTACTTC.